Listed below are T cell receptor beta chains from one sample, sequenced in a study of T cells after yellow fever vaccination. TCRdb reprocessed the 5' RACE reads via MiXCR and lists one record per CDR3 protein. There are 450,000 to 550,000 distinct CDR3 sequences in the sample; 15% to 20% occur only once, and 14% lies in the top ten. The sequencing here drew on PBMCs, taken 15 days after the yellow fever booster vaccination. Every receptor here comes from a young man who received the YFV17D yellow fever vaccine. The CDR3 runs from the conserved cysteine through the conserved F or W. D genes are given only for firm matches. Only some rows state a clone size, as once, few, many or a class for expanded clones.

D | size | J | V | CDR3 | DNA
NA | few | TRBJ2-7 | TRBV28 | CASSLRGRLNEQYF | TGTGCCAGCAGTTTGAGGGGACGGCTCAACGAGCAGTACTTC
NA | NA | TRBJ2-3 | TRBV20-1 | CSARWPAQHTDTQYF | TGCAGTGCTAGATGGCCTGCGCAGCACACAGATACGCAGTATTTT
NA | NA | TRBJ2-7 | TRBV20-1 | CSALNFEQYF | TGCAGTGCTCTGAATTTCGAGCAGTACTTC
NA | NA | TRBJ2-5 | TRBV6-1 | CASSALKSVETQYF | TGTGCCAGCAGTGCCCTCAAGTCCGTGGAGACCCAGTACTTC
NA | NA | TRBJ2-3 | TRBV5-4 | CASSPQGWGSDTQYF | TGTGCCAGCAGCCCTCAGGGCTGGGGCTCAGATACGCAGTATTTT
TRBD2 | NA | TRBJ2-3 | TRBV5-1 | CASSRWTSGSTDTQYF | TGCGCCAGCAGCCGCTGGACTAGCGGGAGCACAGATACGCAGTATTTT
NA | few | TRBJ2-7 | TRBV18 | CASSPKGTAYEQYF | TGTGCCAGCTCACCAAAGGGAACAGCCTACGAGCAGTACTTC
TRBD2 | NA | TRBJ2-3 | TRBV7-2 | CASSVGLAGGDTDTQYF | TGTGCCAGCAGCGTTGGACTAGCGGGAGGGGACACAGATACGCAGTATTTT
TRBD1 | NA | TRBJ2-7 | TRBV10-1 | CASAMGQGRYEQYF | TGCGCCAGCGCCATGGGACAGGGAAGGTACGAGCAGTACTTC
NA | NA | TRBJ1-4 | TRBV4-3 | CASSQDKGAPEKLFF | TGCGCCAGCAGCCAAGATAAAGGGGCTCCAGAAAAACTGTTTTTT
NA | few | TRBJ2-5 | TRBV5-1 | CASSLEGAGETQYF | TGCGCCAGCAGCTTGGAAGGGGCCGGGGAGACCCAGTACTTC
TRBD1 | few | TRBJ1-2 | TRBV28 | CASSFLGTDYGYTF | TGTGCCAGCAGTTTTCTCGGGACAGACTATGGCTACACCTTC
TRBD2 | NA | TRBJ2-1 | TRBV20-1 | CSAREEREFPNEQFF | TGCAGTGCTAGAGAGGAGCGGGAGTTTCCCAATGAGCAGTTCTTC
TRBD1 | few | TRBJ1-6 | TRBV7-8 | CASSSEPGTDNSPLHF | TGTGCCAGCAGCTCGGAACCCGGGACAGACAATTCACCCCTCCACTTT
NA | NA | TRBJ2-1 | TRBV20-1 | CSARVASARYNEQFF | TGCAGTGCTAGAGTGGCTAGCGCGAGGTACAATGAGCAGTTCTTC
TRBD2 | few | TRBJ2-3 | TRBV5-1 | CASSLGPGLVGDTQYF | TGCGCCAGCAGCTTAGGTCCCGGACTAGTGGGGGATACGCAGTATTTT
TRBD1 | few | TRBJ1-1 | TRBV12-3/TRBV12-4 | CASSWGQGYSEAFF | TGTGCCAGCAGTTGGGGACAGGGGTACTCTGAAGCTTTCTTT
TRBD2 | many | TRBJ2-5 | TRBV4-2 | CASSLWTSGLQETQYF | TGTGCCAGCAGCCTGTGGACTAGCGGACTCCAAGAGACCCAGTACTTC
TRBD2 | few | TRBJ2-1 | TRBV6-2/TRBV6-3 | CASSQLADQFF | TGTGCCAGCAGCCAACTAGCGGACCAGTTCTTC
NA | NA | TRBJ1-1 | TRBV3-1 | CASATPRATEAFF | TGTGCCAGCGCAACACCTAGGGCCACTGAAGCTTTCTTT
TRBD2 | few | TRBJ2-5 | TRBV29-1 | CSVRLAGQETQYF | TGCAGCGTGAGACTAGCGGGACAAGAGACCCAGTACTTC
TRBD1 | few | TRBJ2-7 | TRBV20-1 | CSARTGQGGAYEQYF | TGCAGTGCTAGAACGGGACAGGGGGGGGCCTACGAGCAGTACTTC
NA | few | TRBJ2-1 | TRBV4-3 | CASSGLSSYNEQFF | TGCGCCAGCAGCGGGCTGAGCTCCTACAATGAGCAGTTCTTC
TRBD1 | NA | TRBJ2-7 | TRBV18 | CASSLQGVRNEQYF | TGTGCCAGCTCACTACAGGGGGTGAGGAACGAGCAGTACTTC
NA | few | TRBJ1-1 | TRBV4-3 | CASSRSGWDTEAFF | TGCGCCAGCAGCCGATCAGGGTGGGACACTGAAGCTTTCTTT
TRBD2 | NA | TRBJ2-5 | TRBV29-1 | CSVHPLAGVETQYF | TGCAGCGTTCACCCTTTAGCGGGAGTTGAGACCCAGTACTTC
NA | NA | TRBJ2-2 | TRBV10-3 | CAISEQAHTGELFF | TGTGCCATCAGTGAACAGGCCCACACCGGGGAGCTGTTTTTT
TRBD2 | few | TRBJ2-5 | TRBV7-2 | CASSLQAPVAGVGTQYF | TGTGCCAGCAGCCTCCAAGCCCCCGTAGCGGGAGTGGGGACCCAGTACTTC
NA | once | TRBJ2-1 | TRBV29-1 | CSVRDITEQFF | TGCAGCGTGCGAGACATTACTGAGCAGTTCTTC
NA | NA | TRBJ2-5 | TRBV11-1 | CASSYSPQETQYF | TGTGCCAGCAGCTACAGTCCCCAAGAGACCCAGTACTTC
NA | many | TRBJ2-7 | TRBV18 | CASSSDYEQYF | TGTGCCAGCTCATCGGACTACGAGCAGTACTTC
NA | NA | TRBJ2-7 | TRBV29-1 | CSVLGASYEQYF | TGCAGCGTTCTAGGGGCGAGCTACGAGCAGTACTTC
TRBD1 | NA | TRBJ2-7 | TRBV6-2/TRBV6-3 | CASTRDRPSYEQYF | TGTGCCAGCACCCGGGACAGGCCTTCCTACGAGCAGTACTTC
TRBD1 | few | TRBJ1-1 | TRBV7-8 | CASSPTGLGAFF | TGTGCCAGCAGCCCGACAGGGCTTGGGGCTTTCTTT
NA | NA | TRBJ2-5 | TRBV29-1 | CSVARLGETQYF | TGCAGCGTCGCCAGACTGGGGGAGACCCAGTACTTC
NA | few | TRBJ2-7 | TRBV27 | CASERGTREIYEQYF | TGTGCCAGCGAAAGGGGGACACGGGAGATCTACGAGCAGTACTTC
TRBD2 | few | TRBJ2-3 | TRBV12-3/TRBV12-4 | CASSFRRLAGDTQYF | TGTGCCAGCAGTTTTCGCAGGCTAGCGGGAGATACGCAGTATTTT
NA | NA | TRBJ2-1 | TRBV12-3/TRBV12-4 | CASEQRLDVSFEQFF | TGTGCCAGCGAACAACGCCTAGACGTATCGTTTGAGCAGTTCTTC
NA | NA | TRBJ2-1 | TRBV5-6 | CASSDRDHDNEQFF | TGTGCCAGCAGCGACCGGGACCACGACAATGAGCAGTTCTTC
NA | NA | TRBJ2-3 | TRBV11-1 | CASSIATGWEVRSSDTQYF | TGTGCCAGCAGCATAGCGACAGGATGGGAGGTGAGATCATCAGATACGCAGTATTTT
NA | many | TRBJ2-5 | TRBV5-1 | CASSTEGETQYF | TGCGCCAGCAGCACGGAAGGAGAGACCCAGTACTTC
NA | few | TRBJ2-7 | TRBV20-1 | CSARRGYEQYF | TGCAGTGCTAGACGGGGGTACGAGCAGTACTTC
NA | NA | TRBJ2-2 | TRBV7-3 | CASSLISGELFF | TGTGCCAGCAGCTTAATTTCTGGGGAGCTGTTTTTT
TRBD2 | NA | TRBJ2-1 | TRBV24-1 | CATSETSGLAPNEQFF | TGTGCCACCAGTGAAACCTCGGGACTAGCCCCGAATGAGCAGTTCTTC
TRBD1 | NA | TRBJ2-5 | TRBV18 | CASSRPTTGTEKETQYF | TGTGCCAGCTCACGTCCTACCACCGGGACAGAGAAAGAGACCCAGTACTTC
TRBD2 | NA | TRBJ2-1 | TRBV20-1 | CSAGPLREGRFF | TGCAGTGCTGGACCTCTGAGGGAGGGAAGGTTCTTC
NA | few | TRBJ2-2 | TRBV5-8 | CASSLEAITGELFF | TGTGCCAGCAGCTTGGAGGCGATCACCGGGGAGCTGTTTTTT
NA | few | TRBJ2-1 | TRBV29-1 | CSVRPDEQFF | TGCAGCGTCAGGCCGGATGAGCAGTTCTTC
TRBD1 | NA | TRBJ2-7 | TRBV18 | CASSPVTGASYEQYF | TGTGCCAGCTCACCGGTTACAGGGGCCTCCTACGAGCAGTACTTC
NA | few | TRBJ2-5 | TRBV7-2 | CASNRGSTETQYF | TGTGCCAGCAATAGGGGATCTACGGAGACCCAGTACTTC
TRBD2 | few | TRBJ2-3 | TRBV4-2 | CASSQTSGSAPDTQYF | TGTGCCAGCAGCCAAACTAGCGGGAGCGCCCCAGATACGCAGTATTTT
NA | NA | TRBJ2-2 | TRBV4-3 | CASSQGQDHTGELFF | TGCGCCAGCAGCCAAGGACAGGACCACACCGGGGAGCTGTTTTTT
TRBD1 | few | TRBJ2-3 | TRBV27 | CARERSTGEPSTDTQYF | TGTGCCAGGGAACGTTCCACAGGGGAACCTAGCACAGATACGCAGTATTTT